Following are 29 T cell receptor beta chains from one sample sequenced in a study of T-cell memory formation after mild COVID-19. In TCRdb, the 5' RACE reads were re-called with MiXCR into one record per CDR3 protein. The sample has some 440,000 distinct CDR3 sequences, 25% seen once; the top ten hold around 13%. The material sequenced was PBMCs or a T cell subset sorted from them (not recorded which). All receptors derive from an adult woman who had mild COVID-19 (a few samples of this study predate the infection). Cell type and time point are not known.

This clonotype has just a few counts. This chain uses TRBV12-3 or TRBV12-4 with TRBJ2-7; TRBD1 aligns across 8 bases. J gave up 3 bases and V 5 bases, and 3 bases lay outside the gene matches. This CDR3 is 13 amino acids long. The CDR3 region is CASSTDRGYEQYF. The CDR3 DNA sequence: TGTGCCAGCAGTACCGACAGGGGCTACGAGCAGTACTTC.

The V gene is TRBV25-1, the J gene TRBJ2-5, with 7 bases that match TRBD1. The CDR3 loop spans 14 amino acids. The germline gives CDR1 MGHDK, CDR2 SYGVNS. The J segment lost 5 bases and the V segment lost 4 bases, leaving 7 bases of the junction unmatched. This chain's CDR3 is CASSGGGWVETQYF. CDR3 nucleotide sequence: TGTGCCAGCAGTGGAGGGGGCTGGGTTGAGACCCAGTACTTC. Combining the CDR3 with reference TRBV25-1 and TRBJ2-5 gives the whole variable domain EADIYQTPRYLVIGTGKKITLECSQTMGHDKMYWYQQDPGMELHLIHYSYGVNSTEKGDLSSESTVSRIRTEHFPLTLESARPSHTSQYLCASSGGGWVETQYFGPGTRLLVL.

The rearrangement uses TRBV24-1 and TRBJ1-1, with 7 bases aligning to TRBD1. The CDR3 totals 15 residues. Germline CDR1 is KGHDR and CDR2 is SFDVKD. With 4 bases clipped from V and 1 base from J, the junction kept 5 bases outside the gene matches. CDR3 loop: CATSESGTANTEAFF. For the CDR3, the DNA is TGTGCCACCAGTGAATCCGGGACAGCGAACACTGAAGCTTTCTTT.

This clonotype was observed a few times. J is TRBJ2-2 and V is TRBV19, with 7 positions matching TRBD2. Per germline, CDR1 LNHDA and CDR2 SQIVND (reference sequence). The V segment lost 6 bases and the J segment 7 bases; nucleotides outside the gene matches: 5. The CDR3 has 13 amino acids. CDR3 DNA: TGTGCCAGTAGGGGAGGGAATCACGGGGAGCTGTTTTTT. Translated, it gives CASRGGNHGELFF.

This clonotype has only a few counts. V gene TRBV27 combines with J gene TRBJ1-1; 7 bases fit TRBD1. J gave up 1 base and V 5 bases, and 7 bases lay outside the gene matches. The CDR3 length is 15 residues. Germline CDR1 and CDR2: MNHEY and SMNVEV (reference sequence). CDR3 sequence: CASSRGGWGNTEAFF. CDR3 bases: TGTGCCAGCAGTAGAGGGGGCTGGGGGAACACTGAAGCTTTCTTT.

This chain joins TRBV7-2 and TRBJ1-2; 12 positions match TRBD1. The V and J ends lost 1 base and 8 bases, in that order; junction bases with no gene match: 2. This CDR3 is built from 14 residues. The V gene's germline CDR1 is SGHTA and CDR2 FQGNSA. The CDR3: CASSLGDRGQGYTF. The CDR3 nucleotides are TGTGCCAGCAGCTTAGGGGACAGGGGGCAAGGCTACACCTTC.

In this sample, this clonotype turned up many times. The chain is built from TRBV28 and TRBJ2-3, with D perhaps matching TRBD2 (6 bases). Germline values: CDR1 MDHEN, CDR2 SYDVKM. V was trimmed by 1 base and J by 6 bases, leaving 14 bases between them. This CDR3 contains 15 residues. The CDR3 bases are TGTGCCAGCAGTTTATATCGGGGGTCATCCGATACGCAGTATTTT. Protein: CASSLYRGSSDTQYF.

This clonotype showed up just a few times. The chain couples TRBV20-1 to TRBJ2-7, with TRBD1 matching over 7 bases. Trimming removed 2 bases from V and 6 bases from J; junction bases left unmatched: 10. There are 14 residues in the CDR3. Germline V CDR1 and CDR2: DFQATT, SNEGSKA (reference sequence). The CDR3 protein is CSARRPGGRSEQYF. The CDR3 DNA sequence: TGCAGTGCTAGAAGACCAGGGGGTCGTTCCGAGCAGTACTTC.

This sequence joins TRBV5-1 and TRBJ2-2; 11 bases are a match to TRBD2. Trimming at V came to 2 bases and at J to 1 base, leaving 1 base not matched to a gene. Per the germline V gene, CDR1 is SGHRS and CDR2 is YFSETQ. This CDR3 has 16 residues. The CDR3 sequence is CASSFGTSGNTGELFF. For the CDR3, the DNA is TGCGCCAGCAGCTTCGGGACTAGCGGGAACACCGGGGAGCTGTTTTTT. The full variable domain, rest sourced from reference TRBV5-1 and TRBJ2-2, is KAGVTQTPRYLIKTRGQQVTLSCSPISGHRSVSWYQQTPGQGLQFLFEYFSETQRNKGNFPGRFSGRQFSNSRSEMNVSTLELGDSALYLCASSFGTSGNTGELFFGEGSRLTVL.

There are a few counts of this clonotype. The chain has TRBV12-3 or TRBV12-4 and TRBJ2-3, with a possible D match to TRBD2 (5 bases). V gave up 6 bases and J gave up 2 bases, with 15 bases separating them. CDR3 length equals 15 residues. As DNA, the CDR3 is TGTGCCAGCAGCGTCGGAGCGGATTCCACAGATACGCAGTATTTT. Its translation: CASSVGADSTDTQYF.

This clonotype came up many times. The CDR3 DNA reads TGCAGTGCTAGAGGAGGTACAACAGATACGCAGTATTTT. This codes for CSARGGTTDTQYF. The rearrangement links TRBV20-1 to TRBJ2-3; D gene ambiguous. Deletions cut 1 base from V and 3 bases from J, with 8 bases between. The CDR3 contains 13 residues. Germline V CDR1 and CDR2: DFQATT, SNEGSKA (reference sequence).

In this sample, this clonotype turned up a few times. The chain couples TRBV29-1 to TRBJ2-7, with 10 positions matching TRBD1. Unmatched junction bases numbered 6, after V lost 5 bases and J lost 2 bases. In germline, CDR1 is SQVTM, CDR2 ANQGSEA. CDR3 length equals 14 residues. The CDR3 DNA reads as TGCAGCGTTTATACGGGACAGGGGCCCTACGAGCAGTACTTC. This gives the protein CSVYTGQGPYEQYF.

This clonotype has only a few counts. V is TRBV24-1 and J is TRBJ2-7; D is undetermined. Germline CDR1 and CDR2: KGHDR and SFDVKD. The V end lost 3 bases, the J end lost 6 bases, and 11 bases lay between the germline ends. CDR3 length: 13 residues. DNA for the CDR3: TGTGCCACCAGTGATCGGGCCTCCGGCGAGCAGTACTTC. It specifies CATSDRASGEQYF.

The CDR3: CASSQDGVPDEQYF. The CDR3 DNA reads as TGCGCCAGCAGCCAAGATGGGGTCCCTGACGAGCAGTACTTC. The chain is built from TRBV4-3 and TRBJ2-7; D gene unclear. V was trimmed by 0 bases and J by 5 bases, leaving 11 bases between them. Germline V gene data show CDR1 as LGHNA and CDR2 as YSLEER. This CDR3 has 14 residues.

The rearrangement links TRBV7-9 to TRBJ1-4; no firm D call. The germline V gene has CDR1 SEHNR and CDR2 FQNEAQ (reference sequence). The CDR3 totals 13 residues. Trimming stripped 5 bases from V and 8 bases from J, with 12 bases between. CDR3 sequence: CASSPPSREKLFF. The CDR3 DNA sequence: TGTGCCAGCAGCCCCCCTAGCCGGGAAAAACTGTTTTTT.

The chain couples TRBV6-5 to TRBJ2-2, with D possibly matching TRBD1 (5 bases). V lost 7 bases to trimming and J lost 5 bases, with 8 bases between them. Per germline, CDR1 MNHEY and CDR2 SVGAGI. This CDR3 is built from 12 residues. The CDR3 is CASTDRTGELFF. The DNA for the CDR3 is TGTGCCAGCACCGACAGAACCGGGGAGCTGTTTTTT.

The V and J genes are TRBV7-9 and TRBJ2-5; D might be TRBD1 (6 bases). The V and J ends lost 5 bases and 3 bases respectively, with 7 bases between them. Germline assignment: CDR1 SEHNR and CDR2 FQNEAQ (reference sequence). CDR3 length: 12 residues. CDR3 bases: TGTGCCAGCAGCCGGACAGAAGAGACCCAGTACTTC. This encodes CASSRTEETQYF.

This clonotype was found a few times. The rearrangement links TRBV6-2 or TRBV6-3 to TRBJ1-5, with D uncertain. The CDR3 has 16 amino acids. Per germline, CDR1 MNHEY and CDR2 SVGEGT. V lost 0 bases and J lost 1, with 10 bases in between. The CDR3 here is CASSYSSVGSNQPQHF. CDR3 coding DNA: TGTGCCAGCAGTTACTCGTCTGTGGGCAGCAATCAGCCCCAGCATTTT.

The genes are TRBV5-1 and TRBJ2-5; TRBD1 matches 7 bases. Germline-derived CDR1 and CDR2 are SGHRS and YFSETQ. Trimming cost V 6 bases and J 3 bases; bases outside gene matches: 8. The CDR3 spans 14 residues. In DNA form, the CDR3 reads TGCGCCAGCACCAGGGACAGACCTGAAGAGACCCAGTACTTC. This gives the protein CASTRDRPEETQYF.

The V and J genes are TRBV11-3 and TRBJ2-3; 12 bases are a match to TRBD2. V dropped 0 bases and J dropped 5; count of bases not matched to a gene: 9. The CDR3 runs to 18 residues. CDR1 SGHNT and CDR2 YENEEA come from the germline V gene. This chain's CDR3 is CASSLEVRLAGEGDTQYF. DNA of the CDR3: TGTGCCAGCAGCTTAGAGGTCCGACTAGCGGGAGAGGGAGATACGCAGTATTTT. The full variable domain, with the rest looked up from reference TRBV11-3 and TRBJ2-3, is EAGVVQSPRYKIIEKKQPVAFWCNPISGHNTLYWYLQNLGQGPELLIRYENEEAVDDSQLPKDRFSAERLKGVDSTLKIQPAELGDSAVYLCASSLEVRLAGEGDTQYFGPGTRLTVL.

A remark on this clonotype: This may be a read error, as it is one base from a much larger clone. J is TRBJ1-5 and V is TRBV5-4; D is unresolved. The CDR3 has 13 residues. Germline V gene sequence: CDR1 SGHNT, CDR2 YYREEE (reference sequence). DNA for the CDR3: TGTGACAGCAGCTTCGGGAGCAATCAGCCCCAGCATTTT. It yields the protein CDSSFGSNQPQHF.

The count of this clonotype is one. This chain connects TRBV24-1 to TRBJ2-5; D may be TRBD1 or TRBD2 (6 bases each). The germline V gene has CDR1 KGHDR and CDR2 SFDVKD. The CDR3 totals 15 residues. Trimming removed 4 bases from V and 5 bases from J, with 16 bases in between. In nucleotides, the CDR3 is TGTGCCACCAGTGAATCCTCAGGGGACTGGGAGACCCAGTACTTC. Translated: CATSESSGDWETQYF.

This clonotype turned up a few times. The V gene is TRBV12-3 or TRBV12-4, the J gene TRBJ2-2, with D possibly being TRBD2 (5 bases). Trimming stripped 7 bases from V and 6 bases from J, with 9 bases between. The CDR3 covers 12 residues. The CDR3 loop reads CASIRGPGELFF. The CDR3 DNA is TGTGCCAGCATCCGAGGGCCCGGGGAGCTGTTTTTT.

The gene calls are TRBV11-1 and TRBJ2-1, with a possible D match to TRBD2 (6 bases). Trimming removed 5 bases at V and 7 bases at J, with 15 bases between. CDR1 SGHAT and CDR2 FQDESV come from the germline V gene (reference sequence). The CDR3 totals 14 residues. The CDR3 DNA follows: TGTGCCAGCAGCCTTGTCGGGACTTGGAATGAGCAGTTCTTC. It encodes CASSLVGTWNEQFF.

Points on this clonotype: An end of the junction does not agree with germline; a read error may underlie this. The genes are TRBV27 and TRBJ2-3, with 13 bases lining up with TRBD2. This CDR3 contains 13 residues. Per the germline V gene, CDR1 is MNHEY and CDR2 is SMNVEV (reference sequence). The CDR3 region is CASSLGGLAGRWF. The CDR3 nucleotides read TGTGCCAGCAGCCTAGGGGGACTAGCGGGACGATGGTTC.

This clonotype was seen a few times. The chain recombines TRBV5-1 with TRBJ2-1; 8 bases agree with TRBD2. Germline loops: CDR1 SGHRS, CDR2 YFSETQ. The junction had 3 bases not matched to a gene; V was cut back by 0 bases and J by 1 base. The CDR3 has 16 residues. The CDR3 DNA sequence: TGCGCCAGCAGCTTGGTAGCTAGCGGGTCCTACAATGAGCAGTTCTTC. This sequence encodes CASSLVASGSYNEQFF. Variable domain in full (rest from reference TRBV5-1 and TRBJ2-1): KAGVTQTPRYLIKTRGQQVTLSCSPISGHRSVSWYQQTPGQGLQFLFEYFSETQRNKGNFPGRFSGRQFSNSRSEMNVSTLELGDSALYLCASSLVASGSYNEQFFGPGTRLTVL.

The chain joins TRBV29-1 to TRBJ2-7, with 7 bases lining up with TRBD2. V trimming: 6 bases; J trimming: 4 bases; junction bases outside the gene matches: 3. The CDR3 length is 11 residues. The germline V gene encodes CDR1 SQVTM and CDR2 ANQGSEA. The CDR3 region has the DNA TGCAGCGTAGGACTAGAGTACGAGCAGTACTTC. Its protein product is CSVGLEYEQYF.

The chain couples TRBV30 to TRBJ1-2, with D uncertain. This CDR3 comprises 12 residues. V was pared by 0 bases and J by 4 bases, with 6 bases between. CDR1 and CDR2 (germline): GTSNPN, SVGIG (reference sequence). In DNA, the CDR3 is TGTGCCTGGAGTGTGGCAGGCTATGGCTACACCTTC. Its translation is CAWSVAGYGYTF.

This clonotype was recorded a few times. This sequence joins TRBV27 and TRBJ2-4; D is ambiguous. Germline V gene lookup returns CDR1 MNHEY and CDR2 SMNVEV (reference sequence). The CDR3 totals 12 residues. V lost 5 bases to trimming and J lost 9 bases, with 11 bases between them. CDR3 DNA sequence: TGTGCCAGCAGTACCTCTCGGAGCATTCAGTACTTC. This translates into CASSTSRSIQYF.